This T cell receptor (beta chain) originates from a study of T-cell memory formation after mild COVID-19. The V and J ends lost 6 bases and 4 bases respectively, with 12 bases between them. This CDR3 has 14 residues. Points on this clonotype: Its antigen is undetermined.

Study-wide findings and caveats: Contracting CD4+ clones sat mainly in CM and EM; CD8+ in EMRA.

TCRdb ran MiXCR on the 5' RACE reads and lists one entry per CDR3 protein. The table shows hundreds of thousands of distinct CDR3 sequences, with 25% to 30% occurring only once. The sequenced sample was PBMCs or a T cell subset sorted from them (not recorded which). The chain carries TRBV12-3 or TRBV12-4 and TRBJ1-4; D is perhaps TRBD1 (6 bases). This TCR derives from an adult woman who had mild COVID-19 (a few samples of this study predate the infection). Cell type and time point are not known. The CDR3 sequence is CASRRDNHNEKLFF. Here the CDR3 DNA reads TGTGCCAGCAGGCGGGACAACCATAATGAAAAACTGTTTTTT.